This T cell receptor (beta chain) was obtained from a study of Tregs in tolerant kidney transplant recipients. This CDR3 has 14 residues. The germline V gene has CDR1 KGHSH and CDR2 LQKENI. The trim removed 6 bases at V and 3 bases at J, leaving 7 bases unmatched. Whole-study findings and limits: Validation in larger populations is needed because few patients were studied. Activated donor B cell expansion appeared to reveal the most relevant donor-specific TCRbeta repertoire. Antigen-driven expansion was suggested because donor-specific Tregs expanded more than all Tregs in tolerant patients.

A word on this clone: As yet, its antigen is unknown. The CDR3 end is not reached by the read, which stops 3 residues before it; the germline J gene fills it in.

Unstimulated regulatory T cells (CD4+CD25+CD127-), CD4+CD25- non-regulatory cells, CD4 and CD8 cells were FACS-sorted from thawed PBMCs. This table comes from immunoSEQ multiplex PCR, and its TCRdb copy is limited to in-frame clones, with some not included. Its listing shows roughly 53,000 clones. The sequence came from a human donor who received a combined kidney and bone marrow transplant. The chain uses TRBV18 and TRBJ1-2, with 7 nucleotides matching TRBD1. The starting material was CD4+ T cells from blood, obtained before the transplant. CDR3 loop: CASSQQGTDYGYTF. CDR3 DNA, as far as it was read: TGTGCCAGCTCCCAACAGGGGACCGACTATGGC.